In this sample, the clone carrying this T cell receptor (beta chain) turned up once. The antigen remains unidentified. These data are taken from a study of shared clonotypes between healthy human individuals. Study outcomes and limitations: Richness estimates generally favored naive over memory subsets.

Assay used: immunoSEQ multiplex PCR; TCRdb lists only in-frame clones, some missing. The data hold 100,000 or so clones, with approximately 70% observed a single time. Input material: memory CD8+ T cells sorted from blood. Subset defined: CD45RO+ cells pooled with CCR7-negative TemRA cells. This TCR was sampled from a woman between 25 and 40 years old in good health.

CDR3 sequence (DNA): TGCGCCAGCAGCTTGGGGTGGACCGGGGAGCTGTTTTTT. This encodes CASSLGWTGELFF. The rearrangement uses TRBV5-1 and TRBJ2-2; no firm D call. This CDR3 has 13 amino acids. Germline assignment: CDR1 SGHRS and CDR2 YFSETQ. Trimming took off 0 bases at V and 5 bases at J, with 5 bases between the two ends.